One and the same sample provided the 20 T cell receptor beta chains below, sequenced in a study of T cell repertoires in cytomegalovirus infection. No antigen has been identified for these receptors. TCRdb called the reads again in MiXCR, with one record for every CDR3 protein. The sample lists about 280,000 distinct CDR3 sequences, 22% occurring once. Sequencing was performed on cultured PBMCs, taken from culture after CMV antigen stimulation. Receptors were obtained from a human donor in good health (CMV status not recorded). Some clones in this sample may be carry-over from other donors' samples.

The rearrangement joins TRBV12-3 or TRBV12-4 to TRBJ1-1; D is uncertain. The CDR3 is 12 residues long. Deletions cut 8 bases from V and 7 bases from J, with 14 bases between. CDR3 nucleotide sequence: TGTGCCAGCCAATACGCCCCAGGTGAAGCTTTCTTT. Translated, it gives CASQYAPGEAFF.

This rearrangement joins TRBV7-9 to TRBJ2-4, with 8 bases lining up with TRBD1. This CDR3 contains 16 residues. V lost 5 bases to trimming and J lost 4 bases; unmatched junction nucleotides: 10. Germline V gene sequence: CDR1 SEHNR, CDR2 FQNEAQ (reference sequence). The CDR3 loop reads CASSQGPNRGKNIQYF. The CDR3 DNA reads TGTGCCAGCAGCCAAGGCCCCAACAGGGGGAAAAACATTCAGTACTTC.

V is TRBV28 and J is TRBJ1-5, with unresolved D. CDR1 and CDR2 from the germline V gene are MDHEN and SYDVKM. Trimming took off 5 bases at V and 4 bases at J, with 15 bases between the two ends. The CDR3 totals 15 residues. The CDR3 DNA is TGTGCCAGCAGTCCTCACGCCGGGGTGAATCAGCCCCAGCATTTT. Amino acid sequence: CASSPHAGVNQPQHF.

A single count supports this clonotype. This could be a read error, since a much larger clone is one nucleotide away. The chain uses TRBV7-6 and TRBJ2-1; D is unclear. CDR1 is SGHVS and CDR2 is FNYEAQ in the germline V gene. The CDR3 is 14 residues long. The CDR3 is CARSLIGSYNEQFF. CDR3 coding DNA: TGTGCCAGGAGCTTAATCGGCTCCTACAATGAGCAGTTCTTC.

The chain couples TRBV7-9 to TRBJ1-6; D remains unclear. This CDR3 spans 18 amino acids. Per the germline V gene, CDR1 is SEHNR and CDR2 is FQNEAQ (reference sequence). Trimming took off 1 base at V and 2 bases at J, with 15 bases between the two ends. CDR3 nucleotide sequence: TGTGCCAGCAGCTTAGGAAGGCTGGGATTGACCTATAATTCACCCCTCCACTTT. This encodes CASSLGRLGLTYNSPLHF.

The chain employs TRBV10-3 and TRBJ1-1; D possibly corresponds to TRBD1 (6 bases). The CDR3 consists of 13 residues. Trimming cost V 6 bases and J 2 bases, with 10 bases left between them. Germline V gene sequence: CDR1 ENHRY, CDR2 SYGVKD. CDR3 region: CAISTDRNTEAFF. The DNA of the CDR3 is TGTGCCATCAGCACGGACAGAAACACTGAAGCTTTCTTT.

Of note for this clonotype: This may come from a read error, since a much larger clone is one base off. For the CDR3, the DNA is TGTGCCAGCAGTTCCCCCCAAGGAGGAGCTTTCTTT. Its protein is CASSSPQGGAFF. The J gene is TRBJ1-1, the V gene TRBV6-5; D is ambiguous. CDR3 length equals 12 residues. Trimming left V 4 bases short and J 10 bases short, with 13 bases between. Per germline, CDR1 MNHEY and CDR2 SVGAGI.

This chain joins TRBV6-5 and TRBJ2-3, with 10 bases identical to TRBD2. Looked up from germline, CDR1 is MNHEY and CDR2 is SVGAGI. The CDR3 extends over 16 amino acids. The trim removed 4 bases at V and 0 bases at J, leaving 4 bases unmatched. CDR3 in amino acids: CASSSGLARSTDTQYF. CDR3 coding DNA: TGTGCCAGCAGTTCGGGACTAGCGCGTAGCACAGATACGCAGTATTTT.

The CDR3 loop reads CSARASGRAKNIQYF. CDR3 in DNA: TGCAGTGCGAGGGCTAGCGGGAGGGCCAAAAACATTCAGTACTTC. This rearrangement joins TRBV20-1 to TRBJ2-4; TRBD2 agrees at 11 bases. Germline trimming cut 6 bases from V and 1 base from J; bases unmatched to any gene: 5. Germline V gene lookup returns CDR1 DFQATT and CDR2 SNEGSKA (reference sequence). The CDR3 extends over 15 amino acids.

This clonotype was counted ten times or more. CDR3 in amino acids: CASSSKGGLAGTNEQFF. The CDR3 DNA reads as TGTGCCAGCAGCTCCAAGGGGGGACTAGCGGGGACTAATGAGCAGTTCTTC. The V gene is TRBV7-6, the J gene TRBJ2-1; 13 bases agree with TRBD2. CDR1 and CDR2 from the germline V gene are SGHVS and FNYEAQ. V was pared by 4 bases and J by 7 bases, with 10 bases of the junction left unmatched. This CDR3 contains 17 residues.

DNA of the CDR3: TGCGCCAGCAGCCAAGAAGGAGCGGGAGGGGTAGATACGCAGTATTTT. Translation gives CASSQEGAGGVDTQYF. The chain uses TRBV4-3 and TRBJ2-3; 10 nucleotides align to TRBD2. The CDR3 has 16 residues. CDR1 and CDR2 (germline): LGHNA, YSLEER. J gave up 5 bases and V 0 bases, and 5 bases lay outside the gene matches.

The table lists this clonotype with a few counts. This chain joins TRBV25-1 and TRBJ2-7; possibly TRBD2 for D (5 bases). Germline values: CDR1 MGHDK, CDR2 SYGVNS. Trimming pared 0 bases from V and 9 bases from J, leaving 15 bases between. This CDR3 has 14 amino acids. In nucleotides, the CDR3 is TGTGCCAGCAGTGAATATACGGGGAGAAGCAGGCAGTACTTC. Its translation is CASSEYTGRSRQYF.

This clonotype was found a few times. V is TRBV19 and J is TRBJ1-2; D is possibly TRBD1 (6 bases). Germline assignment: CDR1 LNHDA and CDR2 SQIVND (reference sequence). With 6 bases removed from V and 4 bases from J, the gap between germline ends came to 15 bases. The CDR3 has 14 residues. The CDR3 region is CASRTGTLGYGYTF. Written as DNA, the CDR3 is TGTGCCAGTAGAACCGGGACACTTGGCTATGGCTACACCTTC.

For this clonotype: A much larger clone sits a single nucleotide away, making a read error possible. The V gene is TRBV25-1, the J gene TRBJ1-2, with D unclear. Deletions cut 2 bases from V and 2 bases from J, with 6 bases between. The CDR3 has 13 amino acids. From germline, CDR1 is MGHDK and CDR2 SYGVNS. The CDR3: CASSEQENYGYTF. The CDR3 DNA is TGTGCCAGCAGTGAACAGGAAAACTATGGCTACACCTTC.

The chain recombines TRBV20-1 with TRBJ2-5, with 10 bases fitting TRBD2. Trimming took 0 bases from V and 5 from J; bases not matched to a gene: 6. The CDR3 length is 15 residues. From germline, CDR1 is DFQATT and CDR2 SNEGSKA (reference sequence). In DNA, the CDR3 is TGCAGTGCTAGAGATCCCACTAGCGGGATGGAGACCCAGTACTTC. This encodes CSARDPTSGMETQYF.

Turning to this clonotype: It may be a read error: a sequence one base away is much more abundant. CDR3 in amino acids: CASSSRNTIHF. CDR3 DNA: TGTGCCAGCAGCTCGAGAAACACCATACATTTT. V usage is TRBV7-2 and J usage is TRBJ1-3; D not resolved. Germline V gives CDR1 SGHTA, CDR2 FQGNSA. The CDR3 has 11 residues.

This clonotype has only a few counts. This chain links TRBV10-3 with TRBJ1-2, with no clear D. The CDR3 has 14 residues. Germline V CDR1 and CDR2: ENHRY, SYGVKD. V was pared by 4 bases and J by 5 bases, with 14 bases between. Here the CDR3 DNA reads TGTGCCATCAGTGGAGTCGGAATTGGGTATGGCTACACCTTC. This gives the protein CAISGVGIGYGYTF.

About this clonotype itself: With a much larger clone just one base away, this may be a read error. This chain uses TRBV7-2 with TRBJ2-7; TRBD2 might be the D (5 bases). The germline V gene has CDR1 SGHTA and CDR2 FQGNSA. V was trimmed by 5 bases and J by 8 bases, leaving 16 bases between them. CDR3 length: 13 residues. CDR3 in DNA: TGTGCCAGCAGCCCCGACCGAGGGTACCAGCAGTACTTC. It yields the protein CASSPDRGYQQYF.

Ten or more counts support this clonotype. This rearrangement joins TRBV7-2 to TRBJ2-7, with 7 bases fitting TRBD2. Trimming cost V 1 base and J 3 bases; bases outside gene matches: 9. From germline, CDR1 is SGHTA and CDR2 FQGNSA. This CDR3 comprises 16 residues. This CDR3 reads CASSLVGLSLNYEQYF. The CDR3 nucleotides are TGTGCCAGCAGCTTAGTGGGACTATCTTTGAACTACGAGCAGTACTTC.

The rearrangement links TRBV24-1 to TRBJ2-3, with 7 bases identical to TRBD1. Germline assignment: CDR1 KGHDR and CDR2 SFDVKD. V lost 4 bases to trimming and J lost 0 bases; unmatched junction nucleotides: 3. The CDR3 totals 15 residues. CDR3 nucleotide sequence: TGTGCCACCAGTGACCCCAGGGGGAGCACAGATACGCAGTATTTT. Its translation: CATSDPRGSTDTQYF.